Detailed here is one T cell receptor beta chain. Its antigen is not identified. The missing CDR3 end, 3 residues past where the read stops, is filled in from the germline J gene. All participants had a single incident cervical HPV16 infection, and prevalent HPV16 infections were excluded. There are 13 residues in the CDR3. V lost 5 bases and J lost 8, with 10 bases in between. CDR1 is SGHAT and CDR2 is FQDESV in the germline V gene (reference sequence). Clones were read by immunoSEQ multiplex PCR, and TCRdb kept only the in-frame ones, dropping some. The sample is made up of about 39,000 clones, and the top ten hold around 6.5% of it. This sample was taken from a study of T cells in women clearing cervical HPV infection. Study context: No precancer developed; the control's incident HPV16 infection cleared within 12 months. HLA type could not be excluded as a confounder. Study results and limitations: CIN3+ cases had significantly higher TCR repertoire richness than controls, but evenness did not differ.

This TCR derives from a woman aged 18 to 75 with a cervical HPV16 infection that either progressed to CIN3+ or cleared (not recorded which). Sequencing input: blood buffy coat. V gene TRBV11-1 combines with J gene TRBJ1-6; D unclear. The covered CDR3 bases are TGTGCCAGCAGCCCAGGAGGGTATTCACCC. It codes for CASSPGGYSP. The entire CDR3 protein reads CASSPGGYSPLHF.